What follows are 20 T cell receptor beta chains derived from one specimen sequenced in a study of CD8+ T cells in alopecia areata (dated by TCRdb to the late 2010s). The sample's time point label, in plain terms: baseline before oral tofacitinib. The receptor library was made with the immunoSEQ multiplex PCR assay. For TCR sequencing, RNA was extracted from every sample and reverse transcribed into cDNA to serve as template. TCRdb provides this immuneACCESS table in a form limited to in-frame rearrangements. Some clones are lacking; in checked studies, under half of them reflect an unresolved V gene, and why the rest are absent is not known. The sample profile shows 110,000 to 150,000 clones; around 49% of them were found once. Less than 1% of the sample is held by the ten biggest clonotypes. The material sequenced was CD4+ T cells sorted from blood, taken at week 0. These receptors all come from a human donor with alopecia areata.

This clone appeared a few times. The chain carries TRBV7-3 and TRBJ2-1; D is undetermined. The V gene lost 1 base and the J gene lost 6 bases, with 7 bases spanning the gap. Germline V gene sequence: CDR1 SGHTA, CDR2 FQGTGA. This CDR3 is 13 amino acids long. CDR3 nucleotides: TGTGCCAGCAGCTTAATTGTGGGCAATGAGCAGTTCTTC. Translation gives CASSLIVGNEQFF.

J is TRBJ2-7 and V is TRBV11-2; D may be TRBD1 (5 bases). Germline-derived CDR1 and CDR2 are SGHAT and FQNNGV. The V end was cut by 8 bases, the J end by 3 bases, with 23 bases between. The CDR3 spans 16 residues. This chain's CDR3 is CASERSRGQFFYEQYF. The DNA for the CDR3 is TGTGCCAGCGAGAGGTCAAGGGGCCAGTTTTTCTACGAGCAGTACTTC.

The chain combines TRBV18 with TRBJ2-5; D is tentatively TRBD1 or TRBD2 (5 bases each). Germline V lookup: CDR1 KGHSH, CDR2 LQKENI. Trimming stripped 6 bases from V and 4 bases from J, with 15 bases between. This CDR3 has 14 amino acids. The CDR3 here is CASSPGTPRETQYF. The CDR3 nucleotides are TGTGCCAGCTCCCCCGGGACCCCGAGAGAGACCCAGTACTTC. Together with reference TRBV18 and TRBJ2-5, the CDR3 gives the full variable domain: NAGVMQNPRHLVRRRGQEARLRCSPMKGHSHVYWYRQLPEEGLKFMVYLQKENIIDESGMPKERFSAEFPKEGPSILRIQQVVRGDSAAYFCASSPGTPRETQYFGPGTRLLVL.

The genes are TRBV6-6 and TRBJ2-5; a possible D gene is TRBD2 (5 bases). Germline loops: CDR1 MNHNY, CDR2 SVGAGI (reference sequence). V shed 6 bases and J shed 10 bases, with 18 bases lying between them. The CDR3 spans 13 residues. CDR3 region: CASRYLTGGSQYF. CDR3 sequence (DNA): TGTGCCAGCAGATACCTCACCGGAGGTAGCCAGTACTTC.

The V and J genes are TRBV7-9 and TRBJ2-7, with D perhaps TRBD1 (5 bases). Germline assignment: CDR1 SEHNR and CDR2 FQNEAQ (reference sequence). The CDR3 contains 14 residues. The V end was cut by 2 bases, the J end by 5 bases, with 13 bases between. CDR3 amino acids: CASSLRQGVDEQYF. For the CDR3, the DNA is TGTGCCAGCAGCTTAAGGCAGGGTGTCGACGAGCAGTACTTC.

This chain uses TRBV4-1 with TRBJ2-4, with 7 bases identical to TRBD2. Germline CDR1 and CDR2: MGHRA and YSYEKL. The CDR3 is 13 amino acids. The ends lost 8 bases at V and 3 bases at J; junction bases unmatched: 4. CDR3 sequence reads: CASGGVDKNIQYF. The CDR3 region has the DNA TGCGCCAGCGGGGGGGTGGACAAAAACATTCAGTACTTC.

The rearrangement joins TRBV27 to TRBJ2-6; 7 nucleotides align to TRBD1. The J segment lost 2 bases and the V segment lost 5 bases, leaving 9 bases of the junction unmatched. In germline, CDR1 is MNHEY, CDR2 SMNVEV (reference sequence). The CDR3 totals 17 residues. DNA of the CDR3: TGTGCCAGCAGTCTCACCCCGACAGGGACTGGGGCCAACGTCCTGACTTTC. This translates into CASSLTPTGTGANVLTF.

This chain links TRBV30 with TRBJ2-1; D is uncertain. Germline V gene lookup returns CDR1 GTSNPN and CDR2 SVGIG (reference sequence). The CDR3 contains 13 residues. The V end was cut by 1 base, the J end by 7 bases, with 11 bases between. The CDR3 reads CAWSAVTANEQFF. In nucleotides, the CDR3 is TGTGCCTGGAGTGCCGTTACAGCGAATGAGCAGTTCTTC.

V gene TRBV7-9 combines with J gene TRBJ2-7; D not resolved. Germline V CDR1 and CDR2: SEHNR, FQNEAQ (reference sequence). Between the trimmed V and J ends, which lost 0 bases and 5 bases, there was a span of 11 bases. The CDR3 contains 14 residues. The CDR3 sequence: CASSLAGVTNEQYF. CDR3 DNA sequence: TGTGCCAGCAGCTTAGCTGGGGTAACGAACGAGCAGTACTTC.

This clone was seen a single time. J is TRBJ2-3 and V is TRBV20-1, with D uncertain. CDR3 length: 11 amino acids. Looked up from germline, CDR1 is DFQATT and CDR2 is SNEGSKA (reference sequence). The V gene lost 1 base and the J gene lost 10 bases, with 9 bases spanning the gap. The CDR3, as DNA: TGCAGTGCTAGAGTGAGAGAGGCGCAGTATTTT. Translated: CSARVREAQYF.

The genes are TRBV5-1 and TRBJ2-2, with D perhaps being TRBD1 or TRBD2 (5 bases each). Germline V CDR1 and CDR2: SGHRS, YFSETQ. V lost 1 base and J 5 bases, leaving 21 bases between the germline ends. This CDR3 is 18 amino acids long. The CDR3 reads CASSLSRGEIVRTGELFF. DNA of the CDR3: TGCGCCAGCAGCTTGTCCAGAGGGGAGATTGTTAGGACCGGGGAGCTGTTTTTT.

This clone has a handful of counts. The rearrangement joins TRBV14 to TRBJ1-1; D ambiguous. V lost 4 bases to trimming and J lost 3 bases, with 18 bases between them. CDR1 is SGHDN, CDR2 FVKESK, per germline. The CDR3 length is 16 residues. CDR3 nucleotide sequence: TGTGCCAGCAGCCCGTACGGGAGTAGGCGGTACACTGAAGCTTTCTTT. Translation: CASSPYGSRRYTEAFF.

This clone was counted a single time. The rearrangement links TRBV25-1 to TRBJ1-4, with 8 bases lining up with TRBD1. With 3 bases clipped from V and 3 bases from J, the junction kept 3 bases outside the gene matches. The germline V gene encodes CDR1 MGHDK and CDR2 SYGVNS. The CDR3 runs to 15 residues. In nucleotides, the CDR3 is TGTGCCAGCAGTGACCGGACAGGGTCTAATGAAAAACTGTTTTTT. Its translation is CASSDRTGSNEKLFF.

CDR3 DNA: TGTGCCTGGAGCCAACAGGGCTATGGCTACACCTTC. Translating gives CAWSQQGYGYTF. The V call is TRBV30, the J call TRBJ1-2, with D maybe TRBD1 (6 bases). This CDR3 region has 12 residues. Trimming stripped 3 bases from V and 4 bases from J, with 9 bases between. The germline V gene encodes CDR1 GTSNPN and CDR2 SVGIG (reference sequence).

V is TRBV7-8 and J is TRBJ2-7; D uncertain. This CDR3 comprises 12 residues. With 4 bases removed from V and 2 bases from J, the gap between germline ends came to 6 bases. CDR1 SGHVS and CDR2 FQNEAQ come from the germline V gene. CDR3 in amino acids: CASSSQTYEQYF. The CDR3 nucleotides are TGTGCCAGCAGCTCCCAGACCTACGAGCAGTACTTC.

For the CDR3, the DNA is TGCGCCAGCAGTCCGACTAGCGGGAGGGGAAGCTCCTACGAGCAGTACTTC. Translation: CASSPTSGRGSSYEQYF. V and J are TRBV5-1 and TRBJ2-7; 14 bases match TRBD2. This CDR3 is built from 17 residues. V lost 5 bases to trimming and J lost 0 bases; unmatched junction nucleotides: 7. Germline V gene sequence: CDR1 SGHRS, CDR2 YFSETQ.

Here the CDR3 DNA reads TGTGCCAGCAGCTTCCAGGGTTCCCCAGCAGGCGAGCAGTACTTC. Residues: CASSFQGSPAGEQYF. The chain couples TRBV7-9 to TRBJ2-7; perhaps TRBD1 as D (5 bases). Germline V gene sequence: CDR1 SEHNR, CDR2 FQNEAQ (reference sequence). The germline V and J ends were trimmed by 3 bases and 6 bases, with 18 bases remaining between them. The CDR3 is 15 residues long.

The chain links TRBV29-1 to TRBJ1-2, with a tentative D call TRBD1 (5 bases). V shed 5 bases and J shed 6 bases, with 16 bases lying between them. Germline V gene lookup returns CDR1 SQVTM and CDR2 ANQGSEA. The length of the CDR3 is 13 residues. CDR3 bases: TGCAGCGTTCAGGCCATGACAGTTGATGGCTACACCTTC. Amino acid sequence: CSVQAMTVDGYTF.

This clone was counted only a few times. The V call is TRBV29-1, the J call TRBJ2-3; no clear D gene. The CDR3 spans 11 residues. Looked up from germline, CDR1 is SQVTM and CDR2 is ANQGSEA. V was pared by 8 bases and J by 6 bases, with 12 bases between. The DNA of the CDR3 is TGCAGCCCCCAGTACCTTGATACGCAGTATTTT. Its protein is CSPQYLDTQYF.

This clone came up a few times. This sequence joins TRBV21-1 and TRBJ2-5. TRBV21-1 is given as a pseudogene. CDR3 length: 16 residues. CDR3 coding DNA: TGTGCCAGCAGCAAAGCCACTCCCCCACACCTGCAGACCCAGTACTTC. It encodes CASSKATPPHLQTQYF.